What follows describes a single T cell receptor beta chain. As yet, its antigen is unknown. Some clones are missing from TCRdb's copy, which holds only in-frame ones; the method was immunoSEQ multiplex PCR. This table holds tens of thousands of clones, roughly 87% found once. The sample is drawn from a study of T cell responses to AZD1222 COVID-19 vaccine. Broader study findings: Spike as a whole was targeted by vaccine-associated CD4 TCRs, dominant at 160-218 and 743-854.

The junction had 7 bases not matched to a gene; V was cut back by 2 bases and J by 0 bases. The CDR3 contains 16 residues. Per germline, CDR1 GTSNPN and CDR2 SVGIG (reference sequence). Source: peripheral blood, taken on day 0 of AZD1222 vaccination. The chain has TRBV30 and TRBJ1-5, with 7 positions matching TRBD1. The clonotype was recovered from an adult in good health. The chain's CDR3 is CAWSPGQLYSNQPQHF. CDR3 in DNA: TGTGCCTGGAGTCCGGGACAGCTTTATAGCAATCAGCCCCAGCATTTT.